This T cell receptor beta chain stems from a study of T-cell memory formation after mild COVID-19. There are a few counts of this clonotype. Its antigen is as yet unknown. Relative to the germline gene, one junction end is altered; a read error may explain this. Study outcomes and limitations: Detection of some responders pre-infection suggested pre-existing cross-reactive memory T cells participated. Mostly located in CM and EM were contracting CD4+ clones, with contracting CD8+ clones located in EMRA.

After 5'RACE with constant-segment primers, TCR alpha and TCR beta cDNA libraries carrying sample barcodes and UMIs were obtained. MiXCR, applied by TCRdb to the 5' RACE reads, yields one record per CDR3 protein. The sample gives roughly 510,000 distinct CDR3 sequences, around 16% of which show up once; less than 10% is in the top ten. CDR3 size: 12 residues. Germline CDR1 and CDR2: SNHLY and FYNNEI. This clonotype was obtained from an adult woman who had mild COVID-19 (a few samples of this study predate the infection). Cell type and time point are not known. This chain joins TRBV2 and TRBJ2-3; D is ambiguous. The sequenced sample was PBMCs or a T cell subset sorted from them (not recorded which). The CDR3 region has the DNA TGTGCCAGCAGAGAAGACGGGGATACGCAGTATTTT. Its translation: CASREDGDTQYF.